A single sample gave rise to the 20 T cell receptor beta chains below, sequenced in a study of beta chain features in type 1 diabetes. Whole-study results and caveats: Among patients with Type 1 diabetes, TCRB CDR3s were moderately but significantly shorter in every one of the four CD4+ subsets.

Reverse transcription of all isolated RNA meant that expressed TCRB transcripts were sequenced. Some clones are missing from TCRdb's copy, which holds only in-frame ones; the method was immunoSEQ multiplex PCR. The sample has some 700,000 clones, 13% seen once; the top ten hold 0.022%. Their target antigens are unknown. Input material: naive CD4+ T cells from blood. These receptors were taken from a man between 18 and 35 years old with type 1 diabetes.

This clone has only a few counts. The DNA for the CDR3 is TGTGCCAGCAGCTCCGCTTACAGGGGGCCCGGGGAGCTGTTTTTT. This sequence encodes CASSSAYRGPGELFF. The rearrangement uses TRBV13 and TRBJ2-2; TRBD1 aligns across 9 bases. The CDR3 extends over 15 amino acids. Germline CDR1 and CDR2: PRHDT and FYEKMQ (reference sequence). The V segment lost 4 bases and the J segment 6 bases; nucleotides outside the gene matches: 6.

This clone was seen only a few times. The V call is TRBV13, the J call TRBJ2-7; 9 nucleotides agree with TRBD1. Germline V gene data show CDR1 as PRHDT and CDR2 as FYEKMQ (reference sequence). Trimming removed 5 bases from V and 5 bases from J; junction bases left unmatched: 7. The CDR3 is 14 residues long. The CDR3 DNA reads as TGTGCCAGCAGCCCAAGGACAGGGGTTGACGAGCAGTACTTC. Residues: CASSPRTGVDEQYF.

The table lists this clone with a few counts. This rearrangement joins TRBV4-1 to TRBJ2-5; possibly TRBD1 for D (6 bases). From germline, CDR1 is MGHRA and CDR2 YSYEKL. The ends were cut back, 2 bases at V and 9 bases at J, with 19 bases in the middle. The CDR3 loop spans 15 amino acids. In nucleotides, the CDR3 is TGCGCCAGCAGCCAAACCTTGGACAGAAGGCAGGCCCAGTACTTC. This encodes CASSQTLDRRQAQYF.

This clone appeared a few times. V is TRBV28 and J is TRBJ2-7; tentative D call: TRBD2 (7 bases). Germline values: CDR1 MDHEN, CDR2 SYDVKM. The length of the CDR3 is 16 residues. The ends were cut back, 6 bases at V and 0 bases at J, with 18 bases in the middle. CDR3 coding DNA: TGTGCCAGCAGCCTGCCCGGGGGGCGGAACTCCTACGAGCAGTACTTC. Its protein product is CASSLPGGRNSYEQYF.

This clone was seen only a few times. The CDR3 nucleotides read TGTGCCAGCAGCTTAAGTGTGACGGGGGGAGGCACAGATACGCAGTATTTT. Protein product: CASSLSVTGGGTDTQYF. The V and J genes are TRBV7-3 and TRBJ2-3; 7 nucleotides agree with TRBD2. The CDR3 loop spans 17 amino acids. V shed 1 base and J 1 base; nucleotides not matched to a gene: 8. Germline loops: CDR1 SGHTA, CDR2 FQGTGA.

This clone was found a few times. The rearrangement uses TRBV10-3 and TRBJ2-1; D possibly corresponds to TRBD2 (6 bases). This CDR3 has 14 amino acids. Germline CDR1 reads ENHRY; CDR2 reads SYGVKD. V gave up 4 bases and J gave up 5 bases, with 12 bases separating them. The CDR3, as DNA: TGTGCCATCAGTGTCTCGTCGGGAGACAATGAGCAGTTCTTC. It codes for CAISVSSGDNEQFF.

This chain joins TRBV7-2 and TRBJ2-1; the match to TRBD2 covers 8 bases. This CDR3 has 13 residues. Per germline, CDR1 SGHTA and CDR2 FQGNSA. V dropped 5 bases and J dropped 10; count of bases not matched to a gene: 7. DNA for the CDR3: TGTGCCAGCAGCCACTCGCGGGGGGCCGAGCAGTTCTTC. Its protein is CASSHSRGAEQFF.

This chain uses TRBV7-9 with TRBJ2-2; no clear D gene. Germline loops: CDR1 SEHNR, CDR2 FQNEAQ (reference sequence). This CDR3 is built from 13 residues. V shed 3 bases and J shed 6 bases, with 8 bases lying between them. CDR3 DNA: TGTGCCAGCAGCTTTCTCGTGGCCGGGGAGCTGTTTTTT. Amino acid sequence: CASSFLVAGELFF.

The chain employs TRBV15 and TRBJ2-7; no clear D. This CDR3 has 13 amino acids. The germline V and J ends were trimmed by 3 bases and 1 base, with 7 bases remaining between them. Germline V gene sequence: CDR1 LNHNV, CDR2 YYDKDF (reference sequence). CDR3 protein: CATSRALSYEQYF. The CDR3 DNA reads TGTGCCACCAGCAGGGCATTGTCCTACGAGCAGTACTTC.

A few counts support this clone. The J gene is TRBJ1-2, the V gene TRBV2; tentatively, D is TRBD1 (5 bases). Trimming shortened V by 6 bases and J by 5 bases, and 19 bases separated the two germline ends. The germline V gene has CDR1 SNHLY and CDR2 FYNNEI. The CDR3 runs 15 residues. CDR3 residues: CASRSPRGPAYGYTF. In DNA form, the CDR3 reads TGTGCCAGCAGGTCCCCACGGGGCCCAGCTTATGGCTACACCTTC.

This clone was picked up a small number of times. This sequence joins TRBV5-4 and TRBJ1-2, with 8 bases identical to TRBD1. The CDR3 covers 15 residues. V shed 4 bases, J shed 5 bases, and the junction held 10 bases outside the gene matches. The V gene's germline CDR1 is SGHNT and CDR2 YYREEE (reference sequence). CDR3 loop: CASSTSDRAGYGYTF. DNA of the CDR3: TGTGCCAGCAGCACCTCGGACAGGGCAGGGTATGGCTACACCTTC.

This clone was seen a handful of times. The chain joins TRBV4-1 to TRBJ2-3, with 11 positions matching TRBD2. The CDR3 length is 17 residues. V was pared by 6 bases and J by 2 bases, with 10 bases of the junction left unmatched. The germline V gene has CDR1 MGHRA and CDR2 YSYEKL. The CDR3 is CASRILAGATSTDTQYF. Written as DNA, the CDR3 is TGCGCCAGCAGAATACTAGCGGGGGCCACTTCCACAGATACGCAGTATTTT.

The chain couples TRBV18 to TRBJ1-1, with TRBD1 matching over 10 bases. V trimming: 3 bases; J trimming: 6 bases; junction bases outside the gene matches: 7. CDR1 and CDR2 from the germline V gene are KGHSH and LQKENI. There are 15 residues in the CDR3. The CDR3 nucleotides are TGTGCCAGCTCACCGGAGGGACAGGGGAGGGCTGAAGCTTTCTTT. Its translation is CASSPEGQGRAEAFF.

This clone was found a few times. The chain uses TRBV6-6 and TRBJ1-2, with 8 bases lining up with TRBD1. Losses at the gene ends were 5 bases for V and 4 bases for J; bases not matched to a gene: 6. CDR1 is MNHNY, CDR2 SVGAGI, per germline (reference sequence). This CDR3 is built from 14 residues. CDR3 in DNA: TGTGCCAGCAGTAGAGGACAGGGAATCTATGGCTACACCTTC. Amino acids: CASSRGQGIYGYTF.

The V call is TRBV11-3, the J call TRBJ1-1, with TRBD1 matching 7 bases. The CDR3 is made up of 11 amino acids. Trimming cost V 6 bases and J 6 bases; bases outside gene matches: 1. Germline values: CDR1 SGHNT, CDR2 YENEEA. For the CDR3, the DNA is TGTGCCAGCAGGACAGGGTCTGAAGCTTTCTTT. Its protein is CASRTGSEAFF. Supplemented by reference TRBV11-3 and TRBJ1-1, the full variable domain reads EAGVVQSPRYKIIEKKQPVAFWCNPISGHNTLYWYLQNLGQGPELLIRYENEEAVDDSQLPKDRFSAERLKGVDSTLKIQPAELGDSAVYLCASRTGSEAFFGQGTRLTVV.

This chain joins TRBV28 and TRBJ1-5; D perhaps matches TRBD1 (5 bases). Germline V CDR1 and CDR2: MDHEN, SYDVKM. This CDR3 is built from 14 residues. V was clipped by 6 bases and J by 5 bases, with 14 bases between them. The CDR3 spells CASRRQGLDQPQHF. The CDR3 DNA sequence: TGTGCCAGCAGGAGGCAGGGATTGGATCAGCCCCAGCATTTT.

Only a few counts were recorded for this clone. J is TRBJ1-2 and V is TRBV5-6, with D hard to call. CDR3 length: 14 amino acids. V was pared by 6 bases and J by 4 bases, with 16 bases between. In germline, CDR1 is SGHDT, CDR2 YYEEEE. The chain's CDR3 is CASIQDRGGYGYTF. CDR3 nucleotides: TGTGCCAGCATCCAAGATCGGGGAGGCTATGGCTACACCTTC.

This chain uses TRBV19 with TRBJ2-5, with D tentatively TRBD1 or TRBD2 (5 bases each). Germline assignment: CDR1 LNHDA and CDR2 SQIVND (reference sequence). The CDR3 sequence is 14 residues long. The germline V and J ends were trimmed by 4 bases and 4 bases, with 13 bases remaining between them. CDR3 coding DNA: TGTGCCAGTAGTACAGGGATCAGCGGAGAGACCCAGTACTTC. This translates into CASSTGISGETQYF.

V usage is TRBV5-4 and J usage is TRBJ1-2; D gene ambiguous. CDR1 is SGHNT, CDR2 YYREEE, per germline (reference sequence). Trimming shortened V by 4 bases and J by 8 bases, and 15 bases separated the two germline ends. The CDR3 is made up of 13 amino acids. CDR3 sequence reads: CASSIPLLGGYTF. The CDR3, as DNA: TGTGCCAGCAGCATACCCCTTTTGGGCGGCTACACCTTC.

This clone has a handful of counts. This rearrangement joins TRBV18 to TRBJ2-3, with D possibly matching TRBD1 (5 bases). The CDR3 sequence is 17 residues long. Germline V gives CDR1 KGHSH, CDR2 LQKENI. V was cut by 0 bases and J by 0 bases, with 13 bases left in between. CDR3 loop: CASSPPTGHTSTDTQYF. The CDR3 nucleotides read TGTGCCAGCTCACCACCGACCGGACACACTAGCACAGATACGCAGTATTTT. Full variable domain (outside the CDR3, taken from reference TRBV18 and TRBJ2-3): NAGVMQNPRHLVRRRGQEARLRCSPMKGHSHVYWYRQLPEEGLKFMVYLQKENIIDESGMPKERFSAEFPKEGPSILRIQQVVRGDSAAYFCASSPPTGHTSTDTQYFGPGTRLTVL.